This T cell receptor beta chain emerged from a study of cytomegalovirus exposure and HLA in healthy donors. General study points: An analysis that was carried out later associated 16,951 TCR beta sequences with HLA alleles at 0.05 false discovery rate. Cytomegalovirus status, reportedly, was diagnosed with high specificity and sensitivity by the classifier.

Remarks on this clone: Antigen specificity is unknown.

The PCR ran on 60 Vbeta and 13 Jbeta primers. The data were produced by immunoSEQ multiplex PCR, yet TCRdb's version contains in-frame clones alone and is incomplete. The table lists about 140,000 clones, about 80% of them singletons. CDR1 is MNHEY and CDR2 is SMNVEV in the germline V gene (reference sequence). Trimming shortened V by 2 bases and J by 3 bases, and 14 bases separated the two germline ends. The CDR3 covers 15 residues. Material for sequencing was PBMCs. This TCR was sampled from a woman between 18 and 29 years old in good health and CMV-seropositive. The chain is built from TRBV27 and TRBJ2-7; tentative D call: TRBD1 (5 bases). The CDR3 is CASSLTHSGIYEQYF. The CDR3 DNA sequence: TGTGCCAGCAGTTTAACCCACTCAGGGATCTACGAGCAGTACTTC.